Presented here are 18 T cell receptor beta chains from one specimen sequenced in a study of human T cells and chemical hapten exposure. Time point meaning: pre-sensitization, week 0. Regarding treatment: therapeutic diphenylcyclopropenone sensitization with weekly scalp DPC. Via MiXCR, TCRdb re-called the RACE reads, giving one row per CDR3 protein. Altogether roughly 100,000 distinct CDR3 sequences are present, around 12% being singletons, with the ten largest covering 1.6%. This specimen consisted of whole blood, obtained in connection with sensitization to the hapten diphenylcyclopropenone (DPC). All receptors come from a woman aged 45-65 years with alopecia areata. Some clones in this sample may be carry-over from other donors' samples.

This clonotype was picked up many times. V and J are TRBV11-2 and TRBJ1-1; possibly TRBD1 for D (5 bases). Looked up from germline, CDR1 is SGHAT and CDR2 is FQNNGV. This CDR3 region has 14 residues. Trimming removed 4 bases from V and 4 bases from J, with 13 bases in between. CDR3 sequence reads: CASSSFTGGTEAFF. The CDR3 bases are TGTGCCAGCAGCTCCTTCACTGGGGGCACTGAAGCTTTCTTT.

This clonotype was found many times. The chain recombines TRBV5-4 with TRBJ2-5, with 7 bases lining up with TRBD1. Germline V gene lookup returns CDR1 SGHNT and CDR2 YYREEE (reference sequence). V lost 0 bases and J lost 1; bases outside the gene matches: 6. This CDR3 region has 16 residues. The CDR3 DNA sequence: TGTGCCAGCAGCTTGGGCGGAACAGGGGTCCAAGAGACCCAGTACTTC. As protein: CASSLGGTGVQETQYF. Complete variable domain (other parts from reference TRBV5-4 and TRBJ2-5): ETGVTQSPTHLIKTRGQQVTLRCSSQSGHNTVSWYQQALGQGPQFIFQYYREEENGRGNFPPRFSGLQFPNYSSELNVNALELDDSALYLCASSLGGTGVQETQYFGPGTRLLVL.

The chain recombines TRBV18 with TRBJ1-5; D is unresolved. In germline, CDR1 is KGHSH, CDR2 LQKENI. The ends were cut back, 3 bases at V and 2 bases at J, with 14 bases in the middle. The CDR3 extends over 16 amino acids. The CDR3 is CASSPIRIVGNQPQHF. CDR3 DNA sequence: TGTGCCAGCTCACCGATCCGGATAGTCGGCAATCAGCCCCAGCATTTT.

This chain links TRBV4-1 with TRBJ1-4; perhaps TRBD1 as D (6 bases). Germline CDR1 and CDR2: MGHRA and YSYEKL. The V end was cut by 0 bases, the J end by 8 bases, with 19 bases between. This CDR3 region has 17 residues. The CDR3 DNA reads TGCGCCAGCAGCCAAGAATATAATACAAGAGGGGGGGAAAAACTGTTTTTT. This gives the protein CASSQEYNTRGGEKLFF.

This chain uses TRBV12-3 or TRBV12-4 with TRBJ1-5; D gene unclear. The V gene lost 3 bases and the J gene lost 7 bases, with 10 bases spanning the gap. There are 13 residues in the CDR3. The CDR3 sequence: CASSFGEEQPQHF. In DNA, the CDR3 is TGTGCCAGCAGTTTCGGGGAGGAACAGCCCCAGCATTTT.

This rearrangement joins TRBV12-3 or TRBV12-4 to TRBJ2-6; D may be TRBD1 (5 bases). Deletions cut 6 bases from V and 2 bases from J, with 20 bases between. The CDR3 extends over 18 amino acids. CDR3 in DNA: TGTGCCAGCAGCTCCAGGGTAGCCATCTTGGCTGGGGCCAACGTCCTGACTTTC. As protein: CASSSRVAILAGANVLTF.

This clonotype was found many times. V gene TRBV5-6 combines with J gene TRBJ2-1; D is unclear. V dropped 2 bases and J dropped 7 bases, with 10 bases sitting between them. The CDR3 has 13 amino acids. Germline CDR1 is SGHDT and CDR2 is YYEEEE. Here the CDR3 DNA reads TGTGCCAGCAGCTTACCTTTGCAGAATGAGCAGTTCTTC. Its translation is CASSLPLQNEQFF. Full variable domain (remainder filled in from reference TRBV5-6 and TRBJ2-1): DAGVTQSPTHLIKTRGQQVTLRCSPKSGHDTVSWYQQALGQGPQFIFQYYEEEERQRGNFPDRFSGHQFPNYSSELNVNALLLGDSALYLCASSLPLQNEQFFGPGTRLTVL.

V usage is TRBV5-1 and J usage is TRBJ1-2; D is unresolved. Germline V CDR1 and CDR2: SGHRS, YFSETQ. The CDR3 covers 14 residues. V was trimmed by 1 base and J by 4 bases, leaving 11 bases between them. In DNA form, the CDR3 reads TGCGCCAGCAGCTTGTCGAGAGGGAGCTATGGCTACACCTTC. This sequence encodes CASSLSRGSYGYTF.

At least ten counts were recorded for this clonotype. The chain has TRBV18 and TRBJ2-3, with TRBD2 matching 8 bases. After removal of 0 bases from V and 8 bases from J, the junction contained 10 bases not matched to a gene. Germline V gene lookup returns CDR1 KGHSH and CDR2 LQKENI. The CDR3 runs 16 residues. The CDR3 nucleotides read TGTGCCAGCTCACCACCGGCGGGGGGCCCCGGCGGTACGCAGTATTTT. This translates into CASSPPAGGPGGTQYF.

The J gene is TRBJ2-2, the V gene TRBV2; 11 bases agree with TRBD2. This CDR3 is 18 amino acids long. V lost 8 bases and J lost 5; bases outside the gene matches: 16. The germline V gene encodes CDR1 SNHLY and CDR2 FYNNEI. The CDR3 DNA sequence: TGTGCCAGCCTCGCTGGTAGCGGGAGGGTAATAGGAACCGGGGAGCTGTTTTTT. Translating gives CASLAGSGRVIGTGELFF.

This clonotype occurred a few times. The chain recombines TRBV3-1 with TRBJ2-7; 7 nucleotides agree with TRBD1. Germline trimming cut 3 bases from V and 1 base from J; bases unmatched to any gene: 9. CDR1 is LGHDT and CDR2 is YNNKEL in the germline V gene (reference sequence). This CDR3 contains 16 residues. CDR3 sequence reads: CASSHAGTDGSYEQYF. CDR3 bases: TGTGCCAGCAGCCACGCCGGGACAGACGGATCCTACGAGCAGTACTTC.

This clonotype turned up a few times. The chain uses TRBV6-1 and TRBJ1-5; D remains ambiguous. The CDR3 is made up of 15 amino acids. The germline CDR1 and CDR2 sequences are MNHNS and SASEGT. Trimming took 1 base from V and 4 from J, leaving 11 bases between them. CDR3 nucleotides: TGTGCCAGCAGTGAAGGGATCACGAATAATCAGCCCCAGCATTTT. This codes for CASSEGITNNQPQHF.

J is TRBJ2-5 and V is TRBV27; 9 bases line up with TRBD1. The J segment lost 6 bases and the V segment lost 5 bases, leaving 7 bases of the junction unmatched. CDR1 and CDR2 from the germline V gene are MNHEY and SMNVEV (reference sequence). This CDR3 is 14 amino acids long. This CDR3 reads CASSSPGQGKTQYF. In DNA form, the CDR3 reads TGTGCCAGCAGTAGTCCGGGACAGGGAAAGACCCAGTACTTC.

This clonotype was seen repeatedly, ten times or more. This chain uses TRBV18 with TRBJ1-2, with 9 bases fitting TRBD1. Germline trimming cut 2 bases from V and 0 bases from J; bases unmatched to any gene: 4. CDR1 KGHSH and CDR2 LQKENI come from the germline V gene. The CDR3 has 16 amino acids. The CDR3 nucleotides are TGTGCCAGCTCACCAGACGGGACAGGGACTAACTATGGCTACACCTTC. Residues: CASSPDGTGTNYGYTF. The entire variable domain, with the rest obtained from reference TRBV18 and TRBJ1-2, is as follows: NAGVMQNPRHLVRRRGQEARLRCSPMKGHSHVYWYRQLPEEGLKFMVYLQKENIIDESGMPKERFSAEFPKEGPSILRIQQVVRGDSAAYFCASSPDGTGTNYGYTFGSGTRLTVV.

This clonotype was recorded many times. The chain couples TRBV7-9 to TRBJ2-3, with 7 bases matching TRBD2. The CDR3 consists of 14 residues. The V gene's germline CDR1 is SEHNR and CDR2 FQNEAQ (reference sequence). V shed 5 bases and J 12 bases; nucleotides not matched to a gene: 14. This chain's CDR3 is CASSRTRNVDFQYF. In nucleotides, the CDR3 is TGTGCCAGCAGCCGGACTAGAAACGTAGACTTCCAGTATTTT.

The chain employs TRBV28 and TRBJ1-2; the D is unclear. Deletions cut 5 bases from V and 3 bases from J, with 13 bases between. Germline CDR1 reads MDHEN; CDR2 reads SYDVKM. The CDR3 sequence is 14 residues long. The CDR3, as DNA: TGTGCCAGCAGTATAATGGCGGTGGACTATGGCTACACCTTC. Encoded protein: CASSIMAVDYGYTF.

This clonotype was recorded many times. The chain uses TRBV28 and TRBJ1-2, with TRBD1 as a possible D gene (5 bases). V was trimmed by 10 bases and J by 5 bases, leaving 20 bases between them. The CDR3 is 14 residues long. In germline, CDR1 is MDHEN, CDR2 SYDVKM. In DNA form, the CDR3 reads TGTGCCACCGTAGACAGCCCTTTTCTATATGGCTACACCTTC. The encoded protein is CATVDSPFLYGYTF.

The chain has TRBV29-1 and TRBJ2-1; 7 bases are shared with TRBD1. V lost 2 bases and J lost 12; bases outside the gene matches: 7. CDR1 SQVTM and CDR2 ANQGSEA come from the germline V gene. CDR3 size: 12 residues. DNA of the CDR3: TGCAGCGTTGAACGAGGGGGCGCGGTGCAGTTCTTC. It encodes CSVERGGAVQFF.